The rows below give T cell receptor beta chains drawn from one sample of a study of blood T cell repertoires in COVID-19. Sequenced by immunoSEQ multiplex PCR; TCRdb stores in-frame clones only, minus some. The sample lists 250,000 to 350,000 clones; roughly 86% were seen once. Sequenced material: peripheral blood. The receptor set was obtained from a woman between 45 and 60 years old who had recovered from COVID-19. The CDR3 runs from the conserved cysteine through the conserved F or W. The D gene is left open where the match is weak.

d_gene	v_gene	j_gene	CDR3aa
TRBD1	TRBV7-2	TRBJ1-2	CASSIRTGGFYGYTF
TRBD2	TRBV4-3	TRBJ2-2	CASSQDSPASGFDTGELFF
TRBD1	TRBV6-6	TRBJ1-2	CASSRGQGVVYGYTF
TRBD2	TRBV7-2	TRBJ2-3	CASSSRTSGNSDTQYF
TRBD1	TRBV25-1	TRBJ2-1	CASRAKWDRDYNEQFF
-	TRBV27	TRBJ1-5	CASSSAYNQPQHF
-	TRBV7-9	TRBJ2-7	CASSPLQGAEQYF
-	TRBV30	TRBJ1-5	CAWSVKGGNQPQHF
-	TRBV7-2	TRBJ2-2	CASSLEGVGELFF
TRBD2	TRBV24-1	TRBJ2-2	CATSELGLADGELFF
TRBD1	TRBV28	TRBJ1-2	CASRLGQAAYGYTF
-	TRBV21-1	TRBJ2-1	CASSKKPPDNEQFF
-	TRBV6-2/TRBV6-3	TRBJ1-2	CASSYTTGIGYTF
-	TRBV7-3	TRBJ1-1	CASSFNGGAAEAFF
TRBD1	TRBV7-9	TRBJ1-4	CASSQGQENEKLFF
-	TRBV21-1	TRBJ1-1	CASTPDRVNTEAFF
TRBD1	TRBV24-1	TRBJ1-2	CATSESGTGVNYGYTF
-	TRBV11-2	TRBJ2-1	CASSLGGGYYNEQFF
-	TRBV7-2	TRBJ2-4	CASRANGGAKNIQYF
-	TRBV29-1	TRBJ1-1	CRAQDRQTTEAFF
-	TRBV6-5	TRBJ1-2	CASKQDNYGYTF
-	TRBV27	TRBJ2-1	CASSFYRDGIRNEQFF
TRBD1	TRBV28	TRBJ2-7	CASSLKGAFYEQYF
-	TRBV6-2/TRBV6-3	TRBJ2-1	CASSRDIPTYNEQFF
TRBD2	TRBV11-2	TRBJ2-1	CASSLLAGGPYEQFF
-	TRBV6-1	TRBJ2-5	CASSEPPVETQYF
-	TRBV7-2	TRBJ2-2	CASSLVGVTTGELFF
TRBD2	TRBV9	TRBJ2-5	CASSVESSGTGETQYF
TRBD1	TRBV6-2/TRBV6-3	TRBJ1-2	CASSDRVRYTF
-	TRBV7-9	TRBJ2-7	CASSPRTGYEQYF
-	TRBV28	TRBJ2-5	CASSTRDFQETQYF
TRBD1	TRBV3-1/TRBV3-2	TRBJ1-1	CASSQNRGRVAFF
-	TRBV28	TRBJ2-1	CASSLAGEGYNEQFF
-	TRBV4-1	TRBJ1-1	CASSQDRGDTHRMNTEAFF
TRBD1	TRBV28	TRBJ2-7	CASSLLGQGTYEQYF
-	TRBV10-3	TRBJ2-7	CAISDQGPYEQYF
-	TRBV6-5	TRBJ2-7	CASSLDRSDEQYF
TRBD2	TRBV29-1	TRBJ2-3	CSVVYGGESTDTQYF